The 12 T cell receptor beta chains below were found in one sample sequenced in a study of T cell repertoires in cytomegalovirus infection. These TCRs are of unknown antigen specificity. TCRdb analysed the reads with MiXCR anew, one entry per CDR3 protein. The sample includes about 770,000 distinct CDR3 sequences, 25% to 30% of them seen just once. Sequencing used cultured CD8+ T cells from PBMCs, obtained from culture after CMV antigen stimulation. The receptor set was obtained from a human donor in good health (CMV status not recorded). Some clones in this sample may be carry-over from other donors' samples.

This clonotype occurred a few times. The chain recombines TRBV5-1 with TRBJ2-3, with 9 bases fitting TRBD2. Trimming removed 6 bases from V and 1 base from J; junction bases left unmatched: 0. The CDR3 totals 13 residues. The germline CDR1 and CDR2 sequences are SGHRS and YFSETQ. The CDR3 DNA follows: TGCGCCAGCATAGCGGGGGGCACAGATACGCAGTATTTT. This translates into CASIAGGTDTQYF. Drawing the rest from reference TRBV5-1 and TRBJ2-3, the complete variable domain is KAGVTQTPRYLIKTRGQQVTLSCSPISGHRSVSWYQQTPGQGLQFLFEYFSETQRNKGNFPGRFSGRQFSNSRSEMNVSTLELGDSALYLCASIAGGTDTQYFGPGTRLTVL.

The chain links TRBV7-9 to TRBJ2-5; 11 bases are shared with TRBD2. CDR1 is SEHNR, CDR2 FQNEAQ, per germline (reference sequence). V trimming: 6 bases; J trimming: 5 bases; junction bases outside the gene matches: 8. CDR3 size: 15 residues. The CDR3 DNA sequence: TGTGCCAGCAGTCCTAGCGGGGGGCTAGCGGAGACCCAGTACTTC. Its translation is CASSPSGGLAETQYF.

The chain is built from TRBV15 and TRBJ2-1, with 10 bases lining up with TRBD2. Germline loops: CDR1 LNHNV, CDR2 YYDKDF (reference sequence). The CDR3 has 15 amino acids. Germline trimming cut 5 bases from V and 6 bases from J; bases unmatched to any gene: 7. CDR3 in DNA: TGTGCCACCAGCTATGCGAGCGGGGGGGCCAATGAGCAGTTCTTC. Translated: CATSYASGGANEQFF.

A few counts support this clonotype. DNA for the CDR3: TGTGCCACCAGCACCCTCGAGGCGACCCAGTACTTC. It specifies CATSTLEATQYF. The chain carries TRBV15 and TRBJ2-5; D call uncertain. Germline lookup yields CDR1 LNHNV and CDR2 YYDKDF (reference sequence). This CDR3 contains 12 residues. V lost 4 bases to trimming and J lost 7 bases, with 10 bases between them.

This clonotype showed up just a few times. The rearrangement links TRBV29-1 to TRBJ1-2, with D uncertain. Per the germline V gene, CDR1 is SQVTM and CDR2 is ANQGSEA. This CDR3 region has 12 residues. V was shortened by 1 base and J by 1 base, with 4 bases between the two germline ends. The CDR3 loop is CSVEGSNYGYTF. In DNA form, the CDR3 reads TGCAGCGTTGAAGGCAGTAACTATGGCTACACCTTC. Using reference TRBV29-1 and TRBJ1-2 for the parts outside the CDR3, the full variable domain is SAVISQKPSRDICQRGTSLTIQCQVDSQVTMMFWYRQQPGQSLTLIATANQGSEATYESGFVIDKFPISRPNLTFSTLTVSNMSPEDSSIYLCSVEGSNYGYTFGSGTRLTVV.

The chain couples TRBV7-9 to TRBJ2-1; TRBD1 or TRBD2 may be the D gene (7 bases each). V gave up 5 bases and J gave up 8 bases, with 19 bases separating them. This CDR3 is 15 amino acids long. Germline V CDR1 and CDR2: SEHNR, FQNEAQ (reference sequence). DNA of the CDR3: TGTGCCAGCAGCGCCCTGCAGGGGGGGCCTCATGAGCAGTTCTTC. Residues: CASSALQGGPHEQFF.

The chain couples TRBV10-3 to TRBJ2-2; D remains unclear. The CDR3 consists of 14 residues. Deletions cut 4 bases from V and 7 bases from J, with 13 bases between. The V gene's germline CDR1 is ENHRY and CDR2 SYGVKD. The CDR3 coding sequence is TGTGCCATCAGTGTAGGGCCAGGCGGCGGGGAGCTGTTTTTT. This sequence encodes CAISVGPGGGELFF.

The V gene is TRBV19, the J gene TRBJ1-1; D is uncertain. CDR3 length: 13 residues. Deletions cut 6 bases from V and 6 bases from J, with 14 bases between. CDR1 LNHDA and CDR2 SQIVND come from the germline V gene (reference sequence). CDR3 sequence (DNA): TGTGCCAGTAGCAAGTTTTTGCGCGCTGAAGCTTTCTTT. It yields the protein CASSKFLRAEAFF.

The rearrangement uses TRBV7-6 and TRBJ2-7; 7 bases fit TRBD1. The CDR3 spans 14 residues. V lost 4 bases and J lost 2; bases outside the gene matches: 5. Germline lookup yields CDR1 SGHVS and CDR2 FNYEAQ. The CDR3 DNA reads TGTGCCAGCAGCTCAGCCGGGACAGCCTACGAGCAGTACTTC. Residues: CASSSAGTAYEQYF.

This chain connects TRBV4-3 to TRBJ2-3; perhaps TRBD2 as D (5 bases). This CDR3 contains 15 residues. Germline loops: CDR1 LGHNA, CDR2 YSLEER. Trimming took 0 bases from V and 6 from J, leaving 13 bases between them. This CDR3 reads CASSQDSGVWDTQYF. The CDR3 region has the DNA TGCGCCAGCAGCCAAGATTCCGGGGTCTGGGATACGCAGTATTTT.

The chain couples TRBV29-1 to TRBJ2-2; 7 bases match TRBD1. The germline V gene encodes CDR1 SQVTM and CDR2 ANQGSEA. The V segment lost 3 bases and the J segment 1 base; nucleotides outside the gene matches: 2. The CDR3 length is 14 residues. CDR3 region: CSVEGTENTGELFF. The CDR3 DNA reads TGCAGCGTTGAGGGGACAGAGAACACCGGGGAGCTGTTTTTT.

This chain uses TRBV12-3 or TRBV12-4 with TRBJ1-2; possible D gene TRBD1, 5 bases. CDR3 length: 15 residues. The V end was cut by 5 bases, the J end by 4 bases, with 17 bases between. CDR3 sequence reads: CASSPGRPSLYGYTF. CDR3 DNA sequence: TGTGCCAGCAGTCCGGGACGGCCCAGTCTCTATGGCTACACCTTC.